The T cell receptor (beta chain) under discussion was sequenced for a study of T cells after yellow fever vaccination. Notes on the study in general: Most primary-vaccination clones reappeared after the booster (more than 95% CD4, approximately 88% CD8). Some clonotypes were seen in both the CD4 and the CD8 compartments. These made up a small share and likely arose from convergent recombination.

Using its own MiXCR run on the 5' RACE reads, TCRdb lists one record per CDR3 protein. The sample carries over 70,000 distinct CDR3 sequences, 7.7% recorded once. Remarks on this clonotype: What it binds is unknown.

The CDR3 is 20 residues long. Unmatched junction bases numbered 18, after V lost 2 bases and J lost 4 bases. From germline, CDR1 is SGHDT and CDR2 YYEEEE. The receptor's source is a man in his thirties or forties who received the YFV17D yellow fever vaccine. Here the sequenced sample was CD8+ T cells sorted from PBMCs, taken on the day of the yellow fever booster vaccination. V is TRBV5-6 and J is TRBJ2-1, with 10 nucleotides matching TRBD2. DNA of the CDR3: TGTGCCAGCAGCTTTAAACTAGCGGGAATTGGTGGGAGCTTTTACAATGAGCAGTTCTTC. Its protein is CASSFKLAGIGGSFYNEQFF.